One and the same sample provided the 21 T cell receptor beta chains below, sequenced in a study of OX40 agonist ivuxolimab in advanced cancers. The repertoire was sequenced with immunoSEQ multiplex PCR; TCRdb's copy has only in-frame clones and lacks some. The data hold more than 65,000 clones, with roughly 90% observed a single time. The specimen comprised CD4+ or CD8+ T cells sorted from blood, sampled in a trial of the OX40 agonist ivuxolimab. The receptors stem from an adult with an advanced solid tumor such as melanoma, head and neck, liver or kidney cancer.

The rearrangement links TRBV7-9 to TRBJ2-6, with a possible D match to TRBD1 (6 bases). The germline CDR1 and CDR2 sequences are SEHNR and FQNEAQ (reference sequence). CDR3 length equals 15 residues. The V end lost 6 bases, the J end lost 2 bases, and 11 bases lay between the germline ends. Here the CDR3 reads CASSLGAPGANVLTF. The CDR3 DNA is TGTGCCAGCAGTCTGGGGGCTCCTGGGGCCAACGTCCTGACTTTC.

This rearrangement joins TRBV25-1 to TRBJ2-1, with 9 bases identical to TRBD2. V dropped 5 bases and J dropped 7; count of bases not matched to a gene: 15. The CDR3 spans 17 residues. Germline V CDR1 and CDR2: MGHDK, SYGVNS. Here the CDR3 reads CASSPTAASGTFNEQFF. The CDR3 coding sequence is TGTGCCAGCAGTCCGACCGCGGCTAGCGGGACGTTTAATGAGCAGTTCTTC.

This clone was counted a few times. The chain uses TRBV27 and TRBJ2-7, with D possibly matching TRBD2 (6 bases). Between the trimmed V and J ends, which lost 2 bases and 4 bases, there was a span of 12 bases. The CDR3 length is 14 residues. Germline loops: CDR1 MNHEY, CDR2 SMNVEV (reference sequence). The CDR3 spells CASSLEQGGYEQYF. As DNA, the CDR3 is TGTGCCAGCAGTTTAGAGCAGGGAGGTTACGAGCAGTACTTC.

V usage is TRBV7-9 and J usage is TRBJ2-4; 7 bases are a match to TRBD2. This CDR3 spans 15 amino acids. The germline V gene encodes CDR1 SEHNR and CDR2 FQNEAQ (reference sequence). Trimming removed 8 bases from V and 0 bases from J; junction bases left unmatched: 7. This chain's CDR3 is CASGTTRLAKNIQYF. Here the CDR3 DNA reads TGTGCCAGCGGGACTACCCGACTAGCCAAAAACATTCAGTACTTC. The whole variable domain, remainder taken from reference TRBV7-9 and TRBJ2-4, is DTGVSQNPRHKITKRGQNVTFRCDPISEHNRLYWYRQTLGQGPEFLTYFQNEAQLEKSRLLSDRFSAERPKGSFSTLEIQRTEQGDSAMYLCASGTTRLAKNIQYFGAGTRLSVL.

The V gene is TRBV30, the J gene TRBJ1-4; D gene unclear. The V gene's germline CDR1 is GTSNPN and CDR2 SVGIG (reference sequence). The V end lost 2 bases, the J end lost 2 bases, and 15 bases lay between the germline ends. There are 16 residues in the CDR3. The CDR3 nucleotides read TGTGCCTGGAGTCTTACGTCCCGAAGGACTAATGAAAAACTGTTTTTT. This sequence encodes CAWSLTSRRTNEKLFF.

Of note for this clone: The sample contains more than one DNA sequence encoding this CDR3. The CDR3 region has the DNA TGTGCCAGCTCACCAGGAGCAACTAATGAAAAACTGTTTTTT. This encodes CASSPGATNEKLFF. The V gene is TRBV18, the J gene TRBJ1-4, with D unclear. Per germline, CDR1 KGHSH and CDR2 LQKENI. The CDR3 has 14 residues. V lost 2 bases and J 0 bases, leaving 4 bases between the germline ends.

This clone has a single count. CDR3 region: CASTGTASTDTQYF. DNA for the CDR3: TGTGCCAGCACCGGGACAGCTAGCACAGATACGCAGTATTTT. The rearrangement joins TRBV2 to TRBJ2-3; 7 positions agree with TRBD1. The CDR3 spans 14 residues. Germline V gene sequence: CDR1 SNHLY, CDR2 FYNNEI. V was pared by 7 bases and J by 0 bases, with 4 bases of the junction left unmatched.

This clone was found once. This rearrangement joins TRBV25-1 to TRBJ1-1; maybe TRBD1 (5 bases). CDR3 length equals 18 residues. The germline gives CDR1 MGHDK, CDR2 SYGVNS. Trimming removed 2 bases from V and 0 bases from J, with 19 bases in between. CDR3 amino acids: CASSERVLNQGLNTEAFF. The CDR3 coding sequence is TGTGCCAGCAGTGAAAGGGTGTTAAATCAGGGCCTGAACACTGAAGCTTTCTTT. Together with reference TRBV25-1 and TRBJ1-1, the CDR3 gives the full variable domain: EADIYQTPRYLVIGTGKKITLECSQTMGHDKMYWYQQDPGMELHLIHYSYGVNSTEKGDLSSESTVSRIRTEHFPLTLESARPSHTSQYLCASSERVLNQGLNTEAFFGQGTRLTVV.

DNA for the CDR3: TGTGCCACGACGTCAACCGGGACAGGGTCCAATGAGCAGTTCTTC. Translating gives CATTSTGTGSNEQFF. The chain couples TRBV27 to TRBJ2-1; 9 nucleotides match TRBD1. CDR3 length: 15 residues. After removal of 10 bases from V and 6 bases from J, the junction contained 13 bases not matched to a gene. CDR1 MNHEY and CDR2 SMNVEV come from the germline V gene (reference sequence).

This CDR3 is CASSGTQGNTIYF. CDR3 nucleotide sequence: TGTGCCAGCAGTGGGACACAGGGAAACACCATATATTTT. The genes are TRBV7-9 and TRBJ1-3; tentative D call: TRBD1 (6 bases). This CDR3 is 13 amino acids long. Germline CDR1 reads SEHNR; CDR2 reads FQNEAQ (reference sequence). The V gene lost 6 bases and the J gene lost 4 bases, with 10 bases spanning the gap.

This clone appeared a few times. This chain joins TRBV28 and TRBJ1-4, with 11 bases identical to TRBD1. Germline values: CDR1 MDHEN, CDR2 SYDVKM. This CDR3 has 13 amino acids. V dropped 8 bases and J dropped 7; count of bases not matched to a gene: 3. The CDR3 spells CASRTGGREKLFF. CDR3 DNA: TGTGCCAGCCGGACAGGGGGCCGTGAAAAACTGTTTTTT.

This clone was seen a few times. The rearrangement links TRBV28 to TRBJ1-2; D is perhaps TRBD1 (6 bases). Germline lookup yields CDR1 MDHEN and CDR2 SYDVKM. V gave up 2 bases and J gave up 1 base, with 14 bases separating them. The CDR3 consists of 16 residues. The CDR3 loop reads CASSLGGTPNNYGYTF. The CDR3 DNA follows: TGTGCCAGCAGTTTAGGTGGGACACCGAATAACTATGGCTACACCTTC.

This chain links TRBV11-2 with TRBJ2-7; 8 positions match TRBD1. The J segment lost 9 bases and the V segment lost 5 bases, leaving 18 bases of the junction unmatched. This CDR3 contains 16 residues. CDR1 and CDR2 (germline): SGHAT, FQNNGV. Written as DNA, the CDR3 is TGTGCCAGCAGCCCCCCCTCTGGGACAGGTTCTGTCGGGCAGTACTTC. Translation gives CASSPPSGTGSVGQYF.

The chain joins TRBV2 to TRBJ2-2; D tentatively fits TRBD1 or TRBD2 (5 bases each). This CDR3 contains 14 residues. Germline values: CDR1 SNHLY, CDR2 FYNNEI. V was trimmed by 6 bases and J by 4 bases, leaving 12 bases between them. This CDR3 is CASREGLGTGELFF. The CDR3 nucleotides are TGTGCCAGCAGAGAGGGGTTAGGCACCGGGGAGCTGTTTTTT.

The genes are TRBV5-6 and TRBJ1-1, with D possibly TRBD1 on 6 matching bases. CDR1 is SGHDT and CDR2 is YYEEEE in the germline V gene. This CDR3 has 15 residues. V gave up 4 bases and J gave up 0 bases, with 13 bases separating them. Written as DNA, the CDR3 is TGTGCCAGCAGCCCGAGGACAGTCATGAACACTGAAGCTTTCTTT. It translates to CASSPRTVMNTEAFF.

The chain is built from TRBV2 and TRBJ2-6, with 7 bases matching TRBD1. CDR3 size: 18 residues. Germline V lookup: CDR1 SNHLY, CDR2 FYNNEI. The ends lost 6 bases at V and 0 bases at J; junction bases unmatched: 11. This CDR3 reads CASRDPTGANSGANVLTF. The CDR3 region has the DNA TGTGCCAGCAGAGACCCTACAGGGGCCAACTCTGGGGCCAACGTCCTGACTTTC.

The rearrangement uses TRBV7-3 and TRBJ2-3; 14 nucleotides align to TRBD2. Germline values: CDR1 SGHTA, CDR2 FQGTGA. Trimming removed 5 bases from V and 5 bases from J; junction bases left unmatched: 3. The CDR3 runs to 15 residues. The CDR3 is CASSRLAGGGDTQYF. CDR3 nucleotides: TGTGCCAGCAGCCGACTAGCGGGAGGGGGAGATACGCAGTATTTT. Filled out from reference TRBV7-3 and TRBJ2-3, the complete variable domain reads GAGVSQTPSNKVTEKGKYVELRCDPISGHTALYWYRQSLGQGPEFLIYFQGTGAADDSGLPNDRFFAVRPEGSVSTLKIQRTERGDSAVYLCASSRLAGGGDTQYFGPGTRLTVL.

The chain links TRBV2 to TRBJ2-6; D remains ambiguous. Trimming took 0 bases from V and 1 from J, leaving 10 bases between them. Germline CDR1 and CDR2: SNHLY and FYNNEI. The CDR3 consists of 17 residues. In nucleotides, the CDR3 is TGTGCCAGCAGTGAAGCGGTTAGGATTTCTGGGGCCAACGTCCTGACTTTC. It yields the protein CASSEAVRISGANVLTF. The full variable domain, its missing parts supplied by reference TRBV2 and TRBJ2-6, is EPEVTQTPSHQVTQMGQEVILRCVPISNHLYFYWYRQILGQKVEFLVSFYNNEISEKSEIFDDQFSVERPDGSNFTLKIRSTKLEDSAMYFCASSEAVRISGANVLTFGAGSRLTVL.

The chain links TRBV10-3 to TRBJ2-7; possible D gene TRBD1, 6 bases. The CDR3 has 15 residues. Trimming left V 0 bases short and J 4 bases short, with 13 bases between. Germline lookup yields CDR1 ENHRY and CDR2 SYGVKD. The CDR3 here is CAISESPGVPYEQYF. The CDR3, as DNA: TGTGCCATCAGTGAGTCTCCAGGGGTCCCATACGAGCAGTACTTC.

V gene TRBV2 combines with J gene TRBJ2-7; 10 bases are a match to TRBD1. Germline assignment: CDR1 SNHLY and CDR2 FYNNEI. The CDR3 runs 13 residues. Unmatched junction bases numbered 5, after V lost 6 bases and J lost 6 bases. The CDR3 spells CASRRDRGSEQYF. CDR3 nucleotides: TGTGCCAGCAGAAGGGACAGGGGCTCCGAGCAGTACTTC.

This clone was seen only once. The J gene is TRBJ1-1, the V gene TRBV6-6, with D possibly being TRBD1 (5 bases). Germline CDR1 MNHNY, CDR2 SVGAGI (reference sequence). The germline V and J ends were trimmed by 5 bases and 0 bases, with 13 bases remaining between them. The CDR3 loop spans 15 amino acids. CDR3 DNA: TGTGCCAGCAGTAAAGGCCAGGGAATGAACACTGAAGCTTTCTTT. Residues: CASSKGQGMNTEAFF.